This T cell receptor beta chain was captured in a study of shared clonotypes between healthy human individuals. The germline V gene has CDR1 SGHTA and CDR2 FQGNSA. J was trimmed by 0 bases and V by 10 bases; bases with no gene match: 9. CDR3 length: 15 amino acids. Profiling relied on immunoSEQ multiplex PCR, and the TCRdb table lists in-frame clones only, not all of them. This sample carries about 490,000 clones, roughly 80% of them seen once, and the ten largest clones take about 11%. The chain is built from TRBV7-2 and TRBJ2-3; 8 positions agree with TRBD1. The sample comprised PBMCs. The TCR was taken from a woman in her thirties or forties in good health. Some clones in this sample may be carry-over from other donors' samples. CDR3 coding DNA: TGTGCCACAGGGGGCGGCCGGGTGAGCACAGATACGCAGTATTTT. Encoded protein: CATGGGRVSTDTQYF.